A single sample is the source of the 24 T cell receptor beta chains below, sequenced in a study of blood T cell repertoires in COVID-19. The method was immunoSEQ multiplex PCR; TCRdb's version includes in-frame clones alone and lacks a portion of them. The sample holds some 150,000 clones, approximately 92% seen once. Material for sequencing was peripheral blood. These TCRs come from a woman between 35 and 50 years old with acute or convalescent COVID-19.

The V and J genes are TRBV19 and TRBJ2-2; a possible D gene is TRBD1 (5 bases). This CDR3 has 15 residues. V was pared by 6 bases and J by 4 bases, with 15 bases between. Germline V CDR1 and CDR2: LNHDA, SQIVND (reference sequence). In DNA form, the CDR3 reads TGTGCCAGTAGCCAGGTCGGAAGGGGCACCGGGGAGCTGTTTTTT. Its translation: CASSQVGRGTGELFF.

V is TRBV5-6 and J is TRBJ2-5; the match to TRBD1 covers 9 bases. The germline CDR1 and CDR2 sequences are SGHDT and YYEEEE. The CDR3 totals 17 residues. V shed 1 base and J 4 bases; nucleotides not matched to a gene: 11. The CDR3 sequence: CASSLTGQGKALETQYF. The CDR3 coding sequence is TGTGCCAGCAGCTTGACCGGACAGGGGAAGGCTCTAGAGACCCAGTACTTC.

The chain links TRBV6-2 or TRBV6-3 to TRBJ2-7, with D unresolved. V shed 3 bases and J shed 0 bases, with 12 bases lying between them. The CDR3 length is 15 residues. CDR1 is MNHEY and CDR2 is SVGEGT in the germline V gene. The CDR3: CASSYGPIDSYEQYF. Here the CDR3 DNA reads TGTGCCAGCAGTTATGGGCCTATTGACTCCTACGAGCAGTACTTC.

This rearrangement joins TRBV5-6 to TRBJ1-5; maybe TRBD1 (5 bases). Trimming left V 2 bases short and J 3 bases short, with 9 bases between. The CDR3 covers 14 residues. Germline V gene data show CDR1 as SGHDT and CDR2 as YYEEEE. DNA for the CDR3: TGTGCCAGCAGCTTTTTAGGGGACAATCAGCCCCAGCATTTT. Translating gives CASSFLGDNQPQHF. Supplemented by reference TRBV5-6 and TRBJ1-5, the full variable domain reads DAGVTQSPTHLIKTRGQQVTLRCSPKSGHDTVSWYQQALGQGPQFIFQYYEEEERQRGNFPDRFSGHQFPNYSSELNVNALLLGDSALYLCASSFLGDNQPQHFGDGTRLSIL.

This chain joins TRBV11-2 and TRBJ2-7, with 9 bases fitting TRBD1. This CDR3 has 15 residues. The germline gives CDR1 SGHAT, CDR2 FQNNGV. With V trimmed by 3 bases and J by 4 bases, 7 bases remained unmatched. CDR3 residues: CASSFSTGGGYEQYF. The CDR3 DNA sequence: TGTGCCAGCAGCTTTTCCACAGGGGGCGGGTACGAGCAGTACTTC.

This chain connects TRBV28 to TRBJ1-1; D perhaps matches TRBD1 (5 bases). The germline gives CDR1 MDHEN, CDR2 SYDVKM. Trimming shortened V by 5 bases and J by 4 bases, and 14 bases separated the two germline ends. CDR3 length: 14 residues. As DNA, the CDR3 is TGTGCCAGCAGTCAAACAGCAGGGTTCACTGAAGCTTTCTTT. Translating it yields CASSQTAGFTEAFF.

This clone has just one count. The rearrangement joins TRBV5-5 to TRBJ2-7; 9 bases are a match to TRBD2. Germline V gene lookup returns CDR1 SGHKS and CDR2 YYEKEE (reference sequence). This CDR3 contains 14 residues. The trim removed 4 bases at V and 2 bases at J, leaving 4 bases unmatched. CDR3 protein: CASSRSGGAYEQYF. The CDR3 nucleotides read TGTGCCAGCAGCCGTAGCGGGGGCGCCTACGAGCAGTACTTC.

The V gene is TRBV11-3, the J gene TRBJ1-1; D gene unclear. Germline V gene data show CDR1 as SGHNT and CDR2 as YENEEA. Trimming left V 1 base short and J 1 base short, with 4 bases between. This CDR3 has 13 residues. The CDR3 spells CASSLGPNTEAFF. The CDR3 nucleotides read TGTGCCAGCAGCTTAGGGCCGAACACTGAAGCTTTCTTT.

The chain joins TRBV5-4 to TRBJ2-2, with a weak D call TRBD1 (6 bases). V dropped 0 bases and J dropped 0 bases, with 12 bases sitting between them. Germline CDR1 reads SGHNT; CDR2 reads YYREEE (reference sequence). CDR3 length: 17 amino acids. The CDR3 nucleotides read TGTGCCAGCAGCTTGGCCGGCAGGGGCGCGAACACCGGGGAGCTGTTTTTT. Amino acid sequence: CASSLAGRGANTGELFF.

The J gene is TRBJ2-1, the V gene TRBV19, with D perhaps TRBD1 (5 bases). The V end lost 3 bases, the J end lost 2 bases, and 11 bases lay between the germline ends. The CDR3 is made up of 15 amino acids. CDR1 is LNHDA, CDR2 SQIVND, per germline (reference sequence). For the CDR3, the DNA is TGTGCCAGTAGTATTGGTCAGGGCCCCTACAATGAGCAGTTCTTC. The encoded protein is CASSIGQGPYNEQFF.

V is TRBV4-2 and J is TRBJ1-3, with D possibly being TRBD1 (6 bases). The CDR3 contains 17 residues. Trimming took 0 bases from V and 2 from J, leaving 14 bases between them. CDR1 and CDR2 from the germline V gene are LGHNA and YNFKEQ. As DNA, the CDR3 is TGTGCCAGCAGCCAAGATTACCGGCCAGGGGCTGGAAACACCATATATTTT. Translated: CASSQDYRPGAGNTIYF.

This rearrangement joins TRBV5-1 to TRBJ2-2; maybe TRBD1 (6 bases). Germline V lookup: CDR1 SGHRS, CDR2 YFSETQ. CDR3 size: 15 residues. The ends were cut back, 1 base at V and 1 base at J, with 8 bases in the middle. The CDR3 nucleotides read TGCGCCAGCAGCTTGTCGGGACAGAACACCGGGGAGCTGTTTTTT. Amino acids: CASSLSGQNTGELFF.

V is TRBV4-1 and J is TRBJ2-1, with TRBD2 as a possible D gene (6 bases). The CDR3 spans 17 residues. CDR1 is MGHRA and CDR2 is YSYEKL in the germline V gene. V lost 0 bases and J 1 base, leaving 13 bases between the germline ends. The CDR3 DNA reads TGCGCCAGCAGCCAAGAGGCGGGGTTAGGGTCCTACAATGAGCAGTTCTTC. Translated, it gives CASSQEAGLGSYNEQFF.

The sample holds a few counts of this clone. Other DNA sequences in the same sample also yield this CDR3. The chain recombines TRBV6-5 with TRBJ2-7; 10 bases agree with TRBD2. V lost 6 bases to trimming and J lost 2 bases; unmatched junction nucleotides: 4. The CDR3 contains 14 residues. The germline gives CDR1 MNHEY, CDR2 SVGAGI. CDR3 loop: CASRLAGGTYEQYF. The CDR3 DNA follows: TGTGCCAGCAGATTAGCGGGGGGAACCTACGAGCAGTACTTC.

The CDR3 nucleotides are TGTGCCAGCAGCTTAAGAGACACAGATACGCAGTATTTT. Translated, it gives CASSLRDTDTQYF. This chain links TRBV7-3 with TRBJ2-3, with D unresolved. Germline CDR1 is SGHTA and CDR2 is FQGTGA. Trimming took off 1 base at V and 2 bases at J, with 4 bases between the two ends. The CDR3 runs 13 residues.

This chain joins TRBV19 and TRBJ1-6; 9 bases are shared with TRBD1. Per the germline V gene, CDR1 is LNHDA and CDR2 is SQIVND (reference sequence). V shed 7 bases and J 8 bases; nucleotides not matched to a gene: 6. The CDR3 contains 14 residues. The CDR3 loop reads CASTKDRGYSPLHF. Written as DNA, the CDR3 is TGTGCCAGTACAAAGGACAGGGGTTATTCACCCCTCCACTTT.

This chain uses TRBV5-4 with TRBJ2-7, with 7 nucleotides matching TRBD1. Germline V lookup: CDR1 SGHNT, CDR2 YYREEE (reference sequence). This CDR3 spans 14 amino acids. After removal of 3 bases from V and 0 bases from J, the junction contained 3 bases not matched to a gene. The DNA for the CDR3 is TGTGCCAGCAGCTCGGACAGGAGCTCCTACGAGCAGTACTTC. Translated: CASSSDRSSYEQYF.

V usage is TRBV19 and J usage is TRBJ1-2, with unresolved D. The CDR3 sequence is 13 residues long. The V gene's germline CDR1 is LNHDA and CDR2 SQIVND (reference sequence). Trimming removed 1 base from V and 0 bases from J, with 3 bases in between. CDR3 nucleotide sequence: TGTGCCAGTAGTATAGGAGCTAACTATGGCTACACCTTC. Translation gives CASSIGANYGYTF.

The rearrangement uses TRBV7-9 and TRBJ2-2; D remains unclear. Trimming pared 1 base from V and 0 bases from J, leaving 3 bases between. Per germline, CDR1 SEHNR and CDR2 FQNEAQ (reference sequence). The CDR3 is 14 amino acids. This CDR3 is CASSLVANTGELFF. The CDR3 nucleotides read TGTGCCAGCAGCTTAGTCGCGAACACCGGGGAGCTGTTTTTT. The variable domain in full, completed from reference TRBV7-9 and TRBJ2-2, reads DTGVSQNPRHKITKRGQNVTFRCDPISEHNRLYWYRQTLGQGPEFLTYFQNEAQLEKSRLLSDRFSAERPKGSFSTLEIQRTEQGDSAMYLCASSLVANTGELFFGEGSRLTVL.

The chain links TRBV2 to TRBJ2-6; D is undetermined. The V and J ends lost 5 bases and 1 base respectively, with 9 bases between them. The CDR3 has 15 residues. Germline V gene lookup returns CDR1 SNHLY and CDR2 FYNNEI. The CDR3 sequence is CASSTRSSGANVLTF. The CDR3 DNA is TGTGCCAGCAGTACGAGATCTTCTGGGGCCAACGTCCTGACTTTC.

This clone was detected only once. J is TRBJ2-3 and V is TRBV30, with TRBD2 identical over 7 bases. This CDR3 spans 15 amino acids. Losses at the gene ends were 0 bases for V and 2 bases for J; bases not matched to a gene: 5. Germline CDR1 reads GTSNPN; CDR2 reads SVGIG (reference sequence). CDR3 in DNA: TGTGCCTGGAGTGTTTCCAGCGGGATCACAGATACGCAGTATTTT. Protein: CAWSVSSGITDTQYF.

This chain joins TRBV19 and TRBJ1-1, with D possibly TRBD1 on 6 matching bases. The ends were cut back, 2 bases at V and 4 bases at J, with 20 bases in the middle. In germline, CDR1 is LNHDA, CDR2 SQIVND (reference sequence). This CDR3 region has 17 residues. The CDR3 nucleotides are TGTGCCAGTAGTATACAGGGGATGTTTATCCAAGGCACTGAAGCTTTCTTT. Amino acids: CASSIQGMFIQGTEAFF.

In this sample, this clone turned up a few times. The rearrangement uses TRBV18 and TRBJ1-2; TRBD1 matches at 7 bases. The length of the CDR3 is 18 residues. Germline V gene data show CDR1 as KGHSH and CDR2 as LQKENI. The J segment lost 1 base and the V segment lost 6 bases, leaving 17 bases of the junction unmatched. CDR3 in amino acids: CASSYTPGTEKSNYGYTF. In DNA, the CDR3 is TGTGCCAGCTCGTATACCCCAGGGACAGAGAAAAGTAACTATGGCTACACCTTC.

CDR3 sequence (DNA): TGTGCCACCTATGGCGGGACAGGGACGAGATACGAGCAGTACTTC. Its translation: CATYGGTGTRYEQYF. The chain joins TRBV6-5 to TRBJ2-7, with TRBD1 matching 9 bases. Germline CDR1 reads MNHEY; CDR2 reads SVGAGI. V lost 10 bases and J lost 4; bases outside the gene matches: 14. The CDR3 extends over 15 amino acids.